This T cell receptor beta chain originates from a study of cytomegalovirus exposure and HLA in healthy donors. There are a few counts of this clone. PCR used 60 Vbeta primers and 13 Jbeta primers. Assay used: immunoSEQ multiplex PCR; TCRdb lists only in-frame clones, some missing. There are 170,000 or so clones in the sample; about four fifths occur only once, and 1% lies in the top ten. The trim removed 5 bases at V and 1 base at J, leaving 5 bases unmatched. The length of the CDR3 is 15 residues. CDR1 is SGHTA, CDR2 FQGNSA, per germline. The sequencing input was PBMCs. The V gene is TRBV7-2, the J gene TRBJ1-5; 7 nucleotides line up with TRBD1. The sequence came from a woman aged 45-65 years in good health and CMV-seropositive. CDR3 sequence: CASSPTGQSNQPQHF. The CDR3 DNA follows: TGTGCCAGCAGCCCCACGGGACAGAGCAATCAGCCCCAGCATTTT.